The clone carrying this T cell receptor (beta chain) showed up just once. Its antigen remains unidentified. Expressed TCRB transcripts were sequenced because the entire RNA isolate underwent reverse transcription. Clones were sequenced by immunoSEQ multiplex PCR, and TCRdb holds only the in-frame ones, with some missing. The sample lists about 280,000 clones; 15% were seen once. This CDR3 is built from 14 residues. Germline V gives CDR1 KGHSH, CDR2 LQKENI. Trimming took 5 bases from V and 2 from J, leaving 9 bases between them. This record belongs to a study of beta chain features in type 1 diabetes. Overall study findings and caveats: For Type 1 diabetes patients, all four CD4+ subsets carried TCRB CDR3s that were moderately but significantly shorter. Whether TCRB rearrangement is influenced by HLA type went unresolved here.

The source of this sequence is a man aged 18 to 29 with type 1 diabetes. The V gene is TRBV18, the J gene TRBJ2-2; D unclear. Input material: naive CD4+ T cells from blood. The CDR3, as DNA: TGTGCCAGCTCATTCGGGTCCAACACCGGGGAGCTGTTTTTT. It codes for CASSFGSNTGELFF. Using reference TRBV18 and TRBJ2-2 for the parts outside the CDR3, the full variable domain is NAGVMQNPRHLVRRRGQEARLRCSPMKGHSHVYWYRQLPEEGLKFMVYLQKENIIDESGMPKERFSAEFPKEGPSILRIQQVVRGDSAAYFCASSFGSNTGELFFGEGSRLTVL.